Below, 15 T cell receptor beta chains from the same sample are listed, as sequenced in a study of Ad26.COV2.S vaccination and SARS-CoV-2 variants. Only in-frame clones appear in the TCRdb table, and some are missing; sequencing was by immunoSEQ multiplex PCR. Here the sample spans 360,000 or so clones, roughly 87% being singletons. The treatment is: roughly 18 received Ad26.COV2.S at low or high dose, single or two shots; 5 received placebo; per-sample allocation not given. Specimen acquisition occurred on day 63 following the initial vaccine or placebo injection. Sequencing used peripheral blood, obtained in a trial of Ad26.COV2.S vaccine versus placebo. These receptors all come from a person aged 18-60 years who received the Ad26.COV2.S COVID-19 vaccine or a placebo.

The chain joins TRBV5-1 to TRBJ2-2; D may be TRBD1 (5 bases). The CDR3 runs to 14 residues. Germline CDR1 and CDR2: SGHRS and YFSETQ. The V end lost 2 bases, the J end lost 1 base, and 6 bases lay between the germline ends. In DNA, the CDR3 is TGCGCCAGCAGCTTTCAGGGGAACACCGGGGAGCTGTTTTTT. Amino acid sequence: CASSFQGNTGELFF.

A remark on this clone: At one end, the junction sequence differs from germline, possibly due to a read error. The J gene is TRBJ1-6, the V gene TRBV5-1, with a possible D match to TRBD1 (5 bases). In germline, CDR1 is SGHRS, CDR2 YFSETQ. This CDR3 is 12 amino acids long. The DNA of the CDR3 is TGCGCCAGCAGGTTGGGGGATTCACCCCTCCACTTT. It is translated as CASRLGDSPLHF.

The chain employs TRBV20-1 and TRBJ1-2; D remains unclear. The length of the CDR3 is 11 residues. Germline CDR1 and CDR2: DFQATT and SNEGSKA (reference sequence). The germline V and J ends were trimmed by 5 bases and 7 bases, with 11 bases remaining between them. This CDR3 reads CSAFDSGGYTF. CDR3 nucleotides: TGCAGTGCTTTCGATTCGGGTGGCTACACCTTC.

The chain uses TRBV4-1 and TRBJ2-7; 7 bases agree with TRBD1. The J segment lost 1 base and the V segment lost 8 bases, leaving 8 bases of the junction unmatched. Germline CDR1 is MGHRA and CDR2 is YSYEKL. This CDR3 spans 14 amino acids. CDR3 nucleotides: TGCGCCAGCCGGGGCTCGACAGGGTCCTACGAGCAGTACTTC. Translated: CASRGSTGSYEQYF.

The chain links TRBV27 to TRBJ2-7; 9 nucleotides match TRBD1. The CDR3 covers 14 residues. Germline lookup yields CDR1 MNHEY and CDR2 SMNVEV (reference sequence). With V trimmed by 4 bases and J by 5 bases, 6 bases remained unmatched. CDR3: CASSYRDRVDEQYF. The CDR3 bases are TGTGCCAGCAGTTACCGGGACAGGGTGGACGAGCAGTACTTC.

About this clone itself: Different DNA sequences within this sample yield the same CDR3. This sequence joins TRBV30 and TRBJ1-3; no firm D call. Per the germline V gene, CDR1 is GTSNPN and CDR2 is SVGIG (reference sequence). The V end lost 2 bases, the J end lost 0 bases, and 2 bases lay between the germline ends. The CDR3 runs to 12 residues. The CDR3 DNA reads TGTGCCTGGAGTAGCTCTGGAAACACCATATATTTT. This codes for CAWSSSGNTIYF.

The CDR3 DNA reads as TGTGCCAGCAGCAATAGCAATCAGCCCCAGCATTTT. Translated, it gives CASSNSNQPQHF. V gene TRBV7-2 combines with J gene TRBJ1-5, with D uncertain. Trimming stripped 5 bases from V and 0 bases from J, with 2 bases between. Germline values: CDR1 SGHTA, CDR2 FQGNSA. This CDR3 region has 12 residues.

Comments on this clone: The junction and the germline gene differ at one end; a read error may be behind it. Other DNA sequences of this sample code for an identical CDR3. This sequence joins TRBV19 and TRBJ2-2, with D perhaps matching TRBD1 (6 bases). This CDR3 contains 15 residues. From germline, CDR1 is LNHDA and CDR2 SQIVND (reference sequence). The CDR3 sequence: CASSIWGPNTGELFF. The CDR3, as DNA: TGTGCTAGTAGTATATGGGGGCCGAACACCGGGGAGCTGTTTTTT.

This chain links TRBV6-5 with TRBJ2-1, with D possibly TRBD1 on 6 matching bases. The CDR3 consists of 14 residues. Trimming removed 7 bases at V and 7 bases at J, with 17 bases between. Germline V gives CDR1 MNHEY, CDR2 SVGAGI. CDR3 nucleotides: TGTGCCAGCATCCCGGGACACGATAGGAATGAGCAGTTCTTC. Translation: CASIPGHDRNEQFF.

The table lists this clone with a count of one. This chain links TRBV6-2 or TRBV6-3 with TRBJ1-2, with D maybe TRBD1 (5 bases). The CDR3 spans 12 residues. Looked up from germline, CDR1 is MNHEY and CDR2 is SVGEGT. Trimming stripped 4 bases from V and 4 bases from J, with 7 bases between. CDR3 sequence reads: CASSSGFYGYTF. In DNA form, the CDR3 reads TGTGCCAGCAGTTCAGGGTTCTATGGCTACACCTTC.

Of note for this clone: One base away lies a much larger clone, so this may be a sequencing read error. This chain joins TRBV6-1 and TRBJ2-2, with unresolved D. The CDR3 is 13 amino acids. V was trimmed by 3 bases and J by 1 base, leaving 3 bases between them. Germline-derived CDR1 and CDR2 are MNHNS and SASEGT. The CDR3 DNA sequence: TGTGCCAGCAGTGACAAGAACACCGGGGAGCTGTTTTTT. Amino acids: CASSDKNTGELFF.

This chain connects TRBV6-1 to TRBJ1-6, with D perhaps matching TRBD1 (5 bases). The CDR3 runs to 14 residues. The germline gives CDR1 MNHNS, CDR2 SASEGT. V lost 6 bases to trimming and J lost 7 bases, with 13 bases between them. The DNA for the CDR3 is TGTGCCAGCAGCACCGGGACTGAGAATTCACCCCTCCACTTT. It codes for CASSTGTENSPLHF.

Only one count was recorded for this clone. CDR3 loop: CASSYSTPGQTYNEQFF. Here the CDR3 DNA reads TGTGCCAGCAGTTACTCGACCCCGGGACAGACTTACAATGAGCAGTTCTTC. The J gene is TRBJ2-1, the V gene TRBV6-2 or TRBV6-3, with 7 bases aligning to TRBD1. The CDR3 runs 17 residues. Trimming took 0 bases from V and 4 from J; bases not matched to a gene: 9. Germline lookup yields CDR1 MNHEY and CDR2 SVGEGT.

Here the CDR3 DNA reads TGTGCCAGCAGCCCCGGGCCCAGCTCCTATAATTCACCCCTCCACTTT. Its protein is CASSPGPSSYNSPLHF. The chain uses TRBV5-6 and TRBJ1-6; D is unclear. The CDR3 has 16 amino acids. Per germline, CDR1 SGHDT and CDR2 YYEEEE. Between the trimmed V and J ends, which lost 4 bases and 0 bases, there was a span of 11 bases.

The rearrangement links TRBV15 to TRBJ2-1; D not resolved. Trimming cost V 1 base and J 0 bases, with 16 bases left between them. This CDR3 region has 18 residues. Looked up from germline, CDR1 is LNHNV and CDR2 is YYDKDF (reference sequence). CDR3 nucleotide sequence: TGTGCCACCAGCAGAGTGGGGAACTTACATTACTCCTACAATGAGCAGTTCTTC. The encoded protein is CATSRVGNLHYSYNEQFF. The full variable domain, in which reference TRBV15 and TRBJ2-1 provide the parts outside the CDR3, is DAMVIQNPRYQVTQFGKPVTLSCSQTLNHNVMYWYQQKSSQAPKLLFHYYDKDFNNEADTPDNFQSRRPNTSFCFLDIRSPGLGDTAMYLCATSRVGNLHYSYNEQFFGPGTRLTVL.